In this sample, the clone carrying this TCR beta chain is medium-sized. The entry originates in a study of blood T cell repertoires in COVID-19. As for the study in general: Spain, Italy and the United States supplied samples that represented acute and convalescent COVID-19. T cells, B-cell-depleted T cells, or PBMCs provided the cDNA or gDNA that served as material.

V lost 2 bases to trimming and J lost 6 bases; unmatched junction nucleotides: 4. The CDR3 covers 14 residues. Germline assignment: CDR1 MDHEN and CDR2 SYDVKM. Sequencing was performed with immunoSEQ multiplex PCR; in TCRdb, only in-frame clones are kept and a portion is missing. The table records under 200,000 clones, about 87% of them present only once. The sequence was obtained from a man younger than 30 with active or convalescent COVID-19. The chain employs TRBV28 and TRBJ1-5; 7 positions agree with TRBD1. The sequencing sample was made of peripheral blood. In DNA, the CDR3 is TGTGCCAGCAGTTTAGGGCAGGGGGTTCAGCCCCAGCATTTT. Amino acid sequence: CASSLGQGVQPQHF.